This T cell receptor (beta chain) derives from a study of beta chain features in type 1 diabetes. Study-wide findings and caveats: In all four CD4+ subsets, TCRB CDR3 length was significantly, moderately reduced in type 1 diabetes.

Since all of the isolated RNA was reverse transcribed, expressed TCRB transcripts were what got sequenced. The table came from immunoSEQ multiplex PCR; TCRdb's copy has only in-frame clones and leaves some out. Here the sample spans 20,000 to 30,000 clones, 55% to 75% being singletons. As to this clone: Antigen specificity is unknown.

Germline lookup yields CDR1 SNHLY and CDR2 FYNNEI. V was clipped by 8 bases and J by 3 bases; unmatched bases: 12. This CDR3 has 15 amino acids. The chain links TRBV2 to TRBJ2-7; TRBD1 matches 8 bases. The sample was Tregs from blood. The sequence was obtained from a man aged 18 to 35 with type 1 diabetes. The CDR3 DNA reads TGTGCCAGCGCCCTGGGGACAGGAGGCCTCTACGAGCAGTACTTC. This encodes CASALGTGGLYEQYF.